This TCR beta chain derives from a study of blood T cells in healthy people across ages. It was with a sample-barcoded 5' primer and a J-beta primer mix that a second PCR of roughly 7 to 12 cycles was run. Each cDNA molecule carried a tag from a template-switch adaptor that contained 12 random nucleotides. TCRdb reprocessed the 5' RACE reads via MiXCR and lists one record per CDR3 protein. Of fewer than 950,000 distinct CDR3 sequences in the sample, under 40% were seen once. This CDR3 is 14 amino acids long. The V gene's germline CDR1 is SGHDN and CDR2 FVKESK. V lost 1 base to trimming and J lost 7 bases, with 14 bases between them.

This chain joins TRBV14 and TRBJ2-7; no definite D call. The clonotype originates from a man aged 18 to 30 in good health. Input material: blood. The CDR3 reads CASSQAVAYNEQYF. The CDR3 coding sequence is TGTGCCAGCAGCCAAGCAGTAGCCTACAATGAGCAGTACTTC.